One and the same sample provided the 20 T cell receptor beta chains below, sequenced in a study of shared clonotypes between healthy human individuals. Clones were sequenced by immunoSEQ multiplex PCR, and TCRdb holds only the in-frame ones, with some missing. The sample records around 1.6 million clones, 95% to 99% being singletons. Sequenced: naive CD4+ T cells sorted from blood. Sample subset: CD45RA+ positively selected. All receptors derive from a man aged 25 to 45 in good health.

This chain joins TRBV7-3 and TRBJ2-1; D may be TRBD1 (6 bases). Trimming shortened V by 4 bases and J by 10 bases, and 14 bases separated the two germline ends. CDR1 is SGHTA, CDR2 FQGTGA, per germline. The CDR3 has 13 amino acids. CDR3 region: CASSSSRGGEQFF. The CDR3 coding sequence is TGTGCCAGCAGCTCCTCCAGGGGTGGGGAGCAGTTCTTC.

This chain connects TRBV18 to TRBJ1-1; D remains ambiguous. Germline CDR1 is KGHSH and CDR2 is LQKENI. V lost 3 bases, J lost 2 bases, and 7 bases lay in between. The CDR3 contains 13 residues. DNA of the CDR3: TGTGCCAGCTCACCCAACTCCAACACTGAAGCTTTCTTT. This codes for CASSPNSNTEAFF.

The chain couples TRBV5-8 to TRBJ1-5, with TRBD1 identical over 11 bases. Germline lookup yields CDR1 SGHTS and CDR2 YDEGEE. The CDR3 is 16 amino acids. After removal of 1 base from V and 4 bases from J, the junction contained 4 bases not matched to a gene. This chain's CDR3 is CASSLIRDRGNQPQHF. The CDR3 DNA is TGTGCCAGCAGCTTGATCAGGGACAGGGGGAATCAGCCCCAGCATTTT.

Regarding this clone: Different DNA sequences within this sample yield the same CDR3. This rearrangement joins TRBV9 to TRBJ2-1; 7 bases map to TRBD1. V lost 2 bases and J lost 0; bases outside the gene matches: 2. Germline V gives CDR1 SGDLS, CDR2 YYNGEE. The CDR3 has 15 residues. CDR3 loop: CASSVTGSSYNEQFF. The CDR3, as DNA: TGTGCCAGCAGCGTGACAGGGAGCTCCTACAATGAGCAGTTCTTC.

On this clone itself: Other nucleotide sequences in the sample specify the same CDR3. The genes are TRBV7-9 and TRBJ1-1; 9 bases are a match to TRBD1. This CDR3 region has 14 residues. The V gene's germline CDR1 is SEHNR and CDR2 FQNEAQ (reference sequence). After removal of 3 bases from V and 1 base from J, the junction contained 0 bases not matched to a gene. The CDR3, as DNA: TGTGCCAGCAGCTTGACAGGGGGGAACACTGAAGCTTTCTTT. Amino acids: CASSLTGGNTEAFF.

The rearrangement uses TRBV5-1 and TRBJ2-1; D may match TRBD1 or TRBD2 (6 bases each). Per germline, CDR1 SGHRS and CDR2 YFSETQ. The ends were cut back, 0 bases at V and 1 base at J, with 14 bases in the middle. This CDR3 is built from 17 residues. CDR3 DNA sequence: TGCGCCAGCAGCTTGGGGACGGGGGCTTATTCCTACAATGAGCAGTTCTTC. Its protein is CASSLGTGAYSYNEQFF.

The V and J genes are TRBV2 and TRBJ2-1, with TRBD1 matching 7 bases. The CDR3 totals 13 residues. V shed 7 bases and J 5 bases; nucleotides not matched to a gene: 5. Germline CDR1 and CDR2: SNHLY and FYNNEI. The chain's CDR3 is CASTTTGDNEQFF. The CDR3 nucleotides are TGTGCCAGCACTACCACAGGGGACAATGAGCAGTTCTTC.

This chain links TRBV27 with TRBJ2-5; the match to TRBD1 covers 9 bases. The CDR3 covers 15 residues. Germline V gene sequence: CDR1 MNHEY, CDR2 SMNVEV (reference sequence). The V gene end was trimmed by 5 bases and the J gene end by 6 bases; junction bases not matched to a gene: 10. The CDR3 sequence is CASSTRQGELKTQYF. CDR3 bases: TGTGCCAGCAGTACTCGACAGGGGGAGTTGAAGACCCAGTACTTC.

The CDR3 sequence: CASSFSPSNYEQYF. The CDR3 DNA is TGTGCCAGCAGCTTCTCTCCTAGCAACTACGAGCAGTACTTC. V is TRBV7-9 and J is TRBJ2-7; tentatively, D is TRBD2 (5 bases). Germline-derived CDR1 and CDR2 are SEHNR and FQNEAQ (reference sequence). V was shortened by 3 bases and J by 3 bases, with 12 bases between the two germline ends. This CDR3 has 14 amino acids.

In its sample, this clone was seen once. The chain joins TRBV5-5 to TRBJ2-5; D may be TRBD2 (7 bases). This CDR3 is 13 amino acids long. CDR1 and CDR2 from the germline V gene are SGHKS and YYEKEE (reference sequence). Trimming cost V 2 bases and J 5 bases, with 10 bases left between them. The CDR3 nucleotides are TGTGCCAGCAGCTTCGGGGGGCTGGAGACCCAGTACTTC. It yields the protein CASSFGGLETQYF.

The V call is TRBV27, the J call TRBJ2-5; D uncertain. Trimming shortened V by 7 bases and J by 6 bases, and 9 bases separated the two germline ends. This CDR3 contains 11 residues. The V gene's germline CDR1 is MNHEY and CDR2 SMNVEV (reference sequence). The CDR3 nucleotides are TGTGCCAGCACTGATAGGAAGACCCAGTACTTC. It translates to CASTDRKTQYF.

This chain connects TRBV11-2 to TRBJ2-1, with D perhaps matching TRBD2 (6 bases). Germline CDR1 SGHAT, CDR2 FQNNGV. V dropped 2 bases and J dropped 7 bases, with 18 bases sitting between them. CDR3 length: 16 amino acids. The CDR3 region is CASSLSPGLALNEQFF. The CDR3 nucleotides read TGTGCCAGCAGCTTATCCCCGGGCCTAGCGCTGAATGAGCAGTTCTTC.

Concerning this clone: The same CDR3 arises from other DNA sequences in this sample as well. The chain couples TRBV28 to TRBJ2-2; the D is unclear. V was shortened by 6 bases and J by 9 bases, with 8 bases between the two germline ends. The CDR3 covers 11 residues. The V gene's germline CDR1 is MDHEN and CDR2 SYDVKM. The CDR3 here is CASSFSRELFF. In DNA form, the CDR3 reads TGTGCCAGCAGCTTTTCAAGGGAGCTGTTTTTT.

The rearrangement uses TRBV19 and TRBJ1-5; 9 nucleotides agree with TRBD1. The length of the CDR3 is 14 residues. Germline lookup yields CDR1 LNHDA and CDR2 SQIVND (reference sequence). Trimming took 6 bases from V and 7 from J; bases not matched to a gene: 7. The CDR3 DNA is TGTGCCAGTAGAACCGGGACAGGGTACCAGCCCCAGCATTTT. Translated: CASRTGTGYQPQHF. The entire variable domain, with the rest obtained from reference TRBV19 and TRBJ1-5, is as follows: DGGITQSPKYLFRKEGQNVTLSCEQNLNHDAMYWYRQDPGQGLRLIYYSQIVNDFQKGDIAEGYSVSREKKESFPLTVTSAQKNPTAFYLCASRTGTGYQPQHFGDGTRLSIL.

This chain uses TRBV5-1 with TRBJ2-7; possibly TRBD2 for D (6 bases). CDR1 and CDR2 (germline): SGHRS, YFSETQ. CDR3 size: 14 residues. The V gene lost 4 bases and the J gene lost 6 bases, with 17 bases spanning the gap. The CDR3 region has the DNA TGCGCCAGCAGCGGGCGGGGACTCTTATCCGAGCAGTACTTC. This gives the protein CASSGRGLLSEQYF.

The V call is TRBV5-6, the J call TRBJ1-2; D possibly corresponds to TRBD1 (5 bases). The CDR3 is made up of 15 amino acids. Per germline, CDR1 SGHDT and CDR2 YYEEEE. Deletions cut 5 bases from V and 2 bases from J, with 16 bases between. The CDR3 DNA reads TGTGCCAGCAGACCTCGGGGGGAGGGAAACTATGGCTACACCTTC. This sequence encodes CASRPRGEGNYGYTF.

The chain combines TRBV7-8 with TRBJ2-3; TRBD2 matches 12 bases. Trimming at V came to 4 bases and at J to 3 bases, leaving 8 bases not matched to a gene. The CDR3 loop spans 17 amino acids. The germline CDR1 and CDR2 sequences are SGHVS and FQNEAQ. The CDR3, as DNA: TGTGCCAGCAGCTCGAGGACTAGCGGGATGGAAACAGATACGCAGTATTTT. This translates into CASSSRTSGMETDTQYF.

J is TRBJ2-7 and V is TRBV20-1; D is perhaps TRBD2 (6 bases). The germline V gene has CDR1 DFQATT and CDR2 SNEGSKA (reference sequence). The CDR3 totals 11 residues. The V end was cut by 6 bases, the J end by 4 bases, with 10 bases between. The CDR3 spells CSAGTPYEQYF. As DNA, the CDR3 is TGCAGTGCCGGGACTCCGTACGAGCAGTACTTC.

The genes are TRBV5-4 and TRBJ1-3; possible D gene TRBD1, 5 bases. The CDR3 length is 14 residues. CDR1 SGHNT and CDR2 YYREEE come from the germline V gene (reference sequence). Trimming cost V 7 bases and J 0 bases, with 11 bases left between them. The DNA for the CDR3 is TGTGCCAGCGGGGGGACCGTCTCTGGAAACACCATATATTTT. Residues: CASGGTVSGNTIYF.

The CDR3 spells CASSELDVGNTIYF. The CDR3 DNA is TGCGCCAGCAGTGAGTTGGACGTGGGGAACACCATATATTTT. The chain combines TRBV10-2 with TRBJ1-3; unclear D gene. This CDR3 contains 14 residues. Germline lookup yields CDR1 WSHSY and CDR2 SAAADI. Trimming left V 1 base short and J 7 bases short, with 11 bases between.